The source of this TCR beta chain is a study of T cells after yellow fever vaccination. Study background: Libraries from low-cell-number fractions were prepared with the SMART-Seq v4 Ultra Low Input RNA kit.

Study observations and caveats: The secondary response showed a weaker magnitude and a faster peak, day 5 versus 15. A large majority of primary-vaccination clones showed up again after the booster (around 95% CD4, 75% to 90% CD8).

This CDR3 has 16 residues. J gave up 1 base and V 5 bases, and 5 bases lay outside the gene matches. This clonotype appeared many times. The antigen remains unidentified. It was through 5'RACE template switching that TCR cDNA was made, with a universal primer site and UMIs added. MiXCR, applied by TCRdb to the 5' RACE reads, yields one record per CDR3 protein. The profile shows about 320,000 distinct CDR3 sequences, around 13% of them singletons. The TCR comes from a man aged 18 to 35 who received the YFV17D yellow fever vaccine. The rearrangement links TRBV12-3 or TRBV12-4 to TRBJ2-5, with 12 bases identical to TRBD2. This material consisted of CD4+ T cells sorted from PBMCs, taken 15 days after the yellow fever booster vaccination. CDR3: CASSLTSGGSQETQYF. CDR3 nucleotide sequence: TGTGCCAGCAGTCTGACTAGCGGGGGTTCCCAAGAGACCCAGTACTTC.